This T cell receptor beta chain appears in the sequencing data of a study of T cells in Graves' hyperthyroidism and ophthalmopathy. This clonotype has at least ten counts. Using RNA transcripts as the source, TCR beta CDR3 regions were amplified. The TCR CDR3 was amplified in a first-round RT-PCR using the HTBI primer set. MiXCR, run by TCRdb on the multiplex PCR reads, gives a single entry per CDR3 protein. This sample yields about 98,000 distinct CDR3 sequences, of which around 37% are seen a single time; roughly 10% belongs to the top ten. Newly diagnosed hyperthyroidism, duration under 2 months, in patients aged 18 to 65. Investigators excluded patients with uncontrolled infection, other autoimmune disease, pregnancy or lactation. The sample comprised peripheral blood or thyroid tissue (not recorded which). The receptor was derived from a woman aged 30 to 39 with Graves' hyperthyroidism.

The CDR3 protein is CASRFGSGELFF. The CDR3 region has the DNA TGTGCCAGCAGATTTGGCTCCGGGGAGCTGTTTTTT. The V call is TRBV2, the J call TRBJ2-2; D unresolved. Germline CDR1 and CDR2: SNHLY and FYNNEI. V was trimmed by 6 bases and J by 6 bases, leaving 8 bases between them. The CDR3 covers 12 residues.